This TCR beta chain was documented in a study of early T cells in non-severe SARS-CoV-2 infection. In its sample, this clonotype was seen many times. Trimming at V came to 4 bases and at J to 2 bases, leaving 4 bases not matched to a gene. CDR3 length equals 15 residues. Germline V gives CDR1 KGHSH, CDR2 LQKENI. Each CDR3 protein is one row after TCRdb ran MiXCR on the 5' RACE reads. The profile shows about 63,000 distinct CDR3 sequences, approximately 12% of them singletons. Input material: whole blood. The origin of this receptor is an adult who was a healthcare worker with PCR-confirmed SARS-CoV-2 infection or an uninfected control (not recorded which). V is TRBV18 and J is TRBJ2-2; TRBD2 agrees at 7 bases. The CDR3 nucleotides read TGTGCCAGCTCACTGGCGGGGGACAACACCGGGGAGCTGTTTTTT. Amino acids: CASSLAGDNTGELFF.